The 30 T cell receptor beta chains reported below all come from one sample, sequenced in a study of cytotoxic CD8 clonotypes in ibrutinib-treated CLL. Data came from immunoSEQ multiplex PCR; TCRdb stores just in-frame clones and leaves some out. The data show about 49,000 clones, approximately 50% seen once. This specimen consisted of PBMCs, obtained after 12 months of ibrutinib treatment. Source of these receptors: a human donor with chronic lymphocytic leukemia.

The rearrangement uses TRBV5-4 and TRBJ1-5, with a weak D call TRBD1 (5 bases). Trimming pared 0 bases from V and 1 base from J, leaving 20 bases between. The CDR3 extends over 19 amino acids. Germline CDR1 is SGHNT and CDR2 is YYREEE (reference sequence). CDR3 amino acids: CASSLDAWRWDESNQPQHF. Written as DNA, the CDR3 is TGTGCCAGCAGCTTGGATGCTTGGCGATGGGACGAGAGCAATCAGCCCCAGCATTTT.

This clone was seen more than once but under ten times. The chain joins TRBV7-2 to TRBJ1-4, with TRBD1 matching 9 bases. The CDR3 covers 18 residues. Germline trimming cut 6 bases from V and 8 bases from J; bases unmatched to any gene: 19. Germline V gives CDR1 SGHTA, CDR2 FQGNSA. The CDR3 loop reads CASSLSGTGNNWGEKLFF. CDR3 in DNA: TGTGCCAGCAGTTTATCCGGGACAGGGAATAATTGGGGAGAAAAACTGTTTTTT.

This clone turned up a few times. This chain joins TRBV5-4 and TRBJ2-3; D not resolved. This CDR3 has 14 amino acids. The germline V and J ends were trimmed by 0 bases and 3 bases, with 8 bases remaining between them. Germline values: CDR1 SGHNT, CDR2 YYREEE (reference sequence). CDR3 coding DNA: TGTGCCAGCAGCTTGGTGGGAAATACAGATACGCAGTATTTT. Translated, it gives CASSLVGNTDTQYF.

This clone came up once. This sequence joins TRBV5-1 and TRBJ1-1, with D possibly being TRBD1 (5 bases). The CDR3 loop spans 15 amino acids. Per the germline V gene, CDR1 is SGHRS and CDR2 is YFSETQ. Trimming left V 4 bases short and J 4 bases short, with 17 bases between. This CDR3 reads CASSPSRGEGTEAFF. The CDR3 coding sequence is TGCGCCAGCAGCCCTTCCCGGGGGGAAGGCACTGAAGCTTTCTTT.

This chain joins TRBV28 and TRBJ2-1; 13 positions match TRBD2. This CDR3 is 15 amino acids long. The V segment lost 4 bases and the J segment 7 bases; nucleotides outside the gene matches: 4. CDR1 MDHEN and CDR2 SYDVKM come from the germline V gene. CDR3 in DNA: TGTGCCAGCAGTTCCGGGACTAGCGGGACGAATGAGCAGTTCTTC. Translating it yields CASSSGTSGTNEQFF.

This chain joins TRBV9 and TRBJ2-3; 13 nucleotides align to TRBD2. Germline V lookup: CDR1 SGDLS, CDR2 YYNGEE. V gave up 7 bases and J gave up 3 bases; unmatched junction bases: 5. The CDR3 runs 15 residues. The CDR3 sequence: CASGTSGTITDTQYF. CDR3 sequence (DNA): TGTGCCAGCGGGACTAGCGGGACCATTACAGATACGCAGTATTTT.

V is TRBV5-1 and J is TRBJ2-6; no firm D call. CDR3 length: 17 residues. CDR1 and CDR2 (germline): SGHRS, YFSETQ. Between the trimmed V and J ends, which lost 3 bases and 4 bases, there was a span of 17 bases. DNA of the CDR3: TGCGCCAGCAGCTCTCGAATGATAGTTTCAGGGGCCAACGTCCTGACTTTC. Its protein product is CASSSRMIVSGANVLTF. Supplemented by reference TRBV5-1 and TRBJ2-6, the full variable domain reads KAGVTQTPRYLIKTRGQQVTLSCSPISGHRSVSWYQQTPGQGLQFLFEYFSETQRNKGNFPGRFSGRQFSNSRSEMNVSTLELGDSALYLCASSSRMIVSGANVLTFGAGSRLTVL.

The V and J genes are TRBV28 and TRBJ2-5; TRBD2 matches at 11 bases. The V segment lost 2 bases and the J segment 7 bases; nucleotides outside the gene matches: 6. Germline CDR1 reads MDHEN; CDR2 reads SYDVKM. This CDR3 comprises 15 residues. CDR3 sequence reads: CASSLTSGSFGTQYF. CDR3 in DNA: TGTGCCAGCAGTTTAACTAGCGGGAGTTTTGGGACCCAGTACTTC.

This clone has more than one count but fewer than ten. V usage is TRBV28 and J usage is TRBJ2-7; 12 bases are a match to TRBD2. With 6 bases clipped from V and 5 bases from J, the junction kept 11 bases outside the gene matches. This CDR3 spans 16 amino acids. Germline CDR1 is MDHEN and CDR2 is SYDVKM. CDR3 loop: CASSRLSSGRVNEQYF. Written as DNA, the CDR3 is TGTGCCAGCAGCCGACTCTCTAGCGGGAGGGTCAACGAGCAGTACTTC. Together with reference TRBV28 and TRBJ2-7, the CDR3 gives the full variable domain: DVKVTQSSRYLVKRTGEKVFLECVQDMDHENMFWYRQDPGLGLRLIYFSYDVKMKEKGDIPEGYSVSREKKERFSLILESASTNQTSMYLCASSRLSSGRVNEQYFGPGTRLTVT.

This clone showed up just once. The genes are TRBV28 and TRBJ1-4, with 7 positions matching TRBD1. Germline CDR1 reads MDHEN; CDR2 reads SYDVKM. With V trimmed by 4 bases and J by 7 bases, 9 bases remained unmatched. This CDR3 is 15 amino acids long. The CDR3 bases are TGTGCCAGCAGTTCCATTGGACAGGACCTTGAAAAACTGTTTTTT. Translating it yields CASSSIGQDLEKLFF.

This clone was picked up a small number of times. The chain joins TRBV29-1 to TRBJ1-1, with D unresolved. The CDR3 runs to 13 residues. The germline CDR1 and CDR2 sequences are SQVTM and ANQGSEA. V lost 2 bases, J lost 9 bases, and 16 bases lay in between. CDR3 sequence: CSVELPWPEKAFF. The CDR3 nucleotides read TGCAGCGTTGAATTACCTTGGCCGGAAAAAGCTTTCTTT. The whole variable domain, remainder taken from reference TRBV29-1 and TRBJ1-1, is SAVISQKPSRDICQRGTSLTIQCQVDSQVTMMFWYRQQPGQSLTLIATANQGSEATYESGFVIDKFPISRPNLTFSTLTVSNMSPEDSSIYLCSVELPWPEKAFFGQGTRLTVV.

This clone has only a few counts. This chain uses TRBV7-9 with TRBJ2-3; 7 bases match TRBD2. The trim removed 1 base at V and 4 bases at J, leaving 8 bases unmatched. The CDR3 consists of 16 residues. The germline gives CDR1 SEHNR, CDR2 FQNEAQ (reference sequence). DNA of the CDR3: TGTGCCAGCAGCTTAGTCCTCGGGAGGTTGGCAGATACGCAGTATTTT. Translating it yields CASSLVLGRLADTQYF.

The CDR3 loop is CASIGLAEYNEQFF. DNA of the CDR3: TGTGCCAGCATAGGGCTAGCGGAATACAATGAGCAGTTCTTC. The chain employs TRBV2 and TRBJ2-1, with 7 bases identical to TRBD2. The CDR3 loop spans 14 amino acids. The germline gives CDR1 SNHLY, CDR2 FYNNEI. J gave up 4 bases and V 7 bases, and 7 bases lay outside the gene matches.

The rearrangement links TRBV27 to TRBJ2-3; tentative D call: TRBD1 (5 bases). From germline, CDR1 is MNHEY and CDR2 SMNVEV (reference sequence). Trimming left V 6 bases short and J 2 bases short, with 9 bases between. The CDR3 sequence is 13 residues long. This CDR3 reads CASRRQSTDTQYF. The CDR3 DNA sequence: TGTGCCAGCAGAAGACAGTCCACAGATACGCAGTATTTT.

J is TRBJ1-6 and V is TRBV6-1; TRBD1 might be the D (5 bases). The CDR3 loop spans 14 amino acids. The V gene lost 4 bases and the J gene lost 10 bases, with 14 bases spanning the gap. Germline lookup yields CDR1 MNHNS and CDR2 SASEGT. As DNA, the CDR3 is TGTGCCAGCAGTGGCGAGGGGTTCTCGTCACCCCTCCACTTT. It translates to CASSGEGFSSPLHF.

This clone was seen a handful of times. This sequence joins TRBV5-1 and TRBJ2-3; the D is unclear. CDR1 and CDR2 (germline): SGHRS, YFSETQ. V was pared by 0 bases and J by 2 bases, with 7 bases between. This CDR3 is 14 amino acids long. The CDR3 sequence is CASSLGASTDTQYF. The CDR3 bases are TGCGCCAGCAGCTTGGGAGCGTCCACAGATACGCAGTATTTT.

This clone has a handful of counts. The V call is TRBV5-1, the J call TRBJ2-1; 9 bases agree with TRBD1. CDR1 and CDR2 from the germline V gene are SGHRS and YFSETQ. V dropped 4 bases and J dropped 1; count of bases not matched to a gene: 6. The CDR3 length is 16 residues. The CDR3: CASSNTGTGSYNEQFF. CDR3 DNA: TGCGCCAGCAGCAACACCGGGACAGGGTCCTACAATGAGCAGTTCTTC.

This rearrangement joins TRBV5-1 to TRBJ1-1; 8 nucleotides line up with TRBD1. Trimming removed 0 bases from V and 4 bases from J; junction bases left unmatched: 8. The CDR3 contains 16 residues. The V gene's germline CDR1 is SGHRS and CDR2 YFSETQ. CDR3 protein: CASSLDTDRVGTEAFF. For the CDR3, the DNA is TGCGCCAGCAGCTTGGACACGGACAGGGTCGGCACTGAAGCTTTCTTT.

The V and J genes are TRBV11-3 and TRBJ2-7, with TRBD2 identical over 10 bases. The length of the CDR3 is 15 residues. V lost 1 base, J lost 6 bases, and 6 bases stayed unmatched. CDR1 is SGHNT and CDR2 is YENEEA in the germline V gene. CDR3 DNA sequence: TGTGCCAGCAGCTTAGGGGCTAGCGGGAGAGTCGAGCAGTACTTC. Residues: CASSLGASGRVEQYF.

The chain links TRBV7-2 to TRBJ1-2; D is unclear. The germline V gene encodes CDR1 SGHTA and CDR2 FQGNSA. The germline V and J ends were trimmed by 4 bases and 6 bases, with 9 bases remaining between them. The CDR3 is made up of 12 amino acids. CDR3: CASSSDNDGYTF. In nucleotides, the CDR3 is TGTGCCAGCAGCTCTGATAATGATGGCTACACCTTC.

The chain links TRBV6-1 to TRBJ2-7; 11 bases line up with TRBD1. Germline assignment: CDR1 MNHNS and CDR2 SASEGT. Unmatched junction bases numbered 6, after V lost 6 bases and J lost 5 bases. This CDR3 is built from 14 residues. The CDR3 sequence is CASRWGQGGNEQYF. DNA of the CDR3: TGTGCCAGCAGGTGGGGACAGGGGGGAAACGAGCAGTACTTC.

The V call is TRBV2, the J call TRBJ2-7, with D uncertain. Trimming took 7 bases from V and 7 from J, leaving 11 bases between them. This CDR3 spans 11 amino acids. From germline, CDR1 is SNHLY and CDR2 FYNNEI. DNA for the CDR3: TGTGCCAGCACCTTGATCGGGGAGCAGTACTTC. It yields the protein CASTLIGEQYF.

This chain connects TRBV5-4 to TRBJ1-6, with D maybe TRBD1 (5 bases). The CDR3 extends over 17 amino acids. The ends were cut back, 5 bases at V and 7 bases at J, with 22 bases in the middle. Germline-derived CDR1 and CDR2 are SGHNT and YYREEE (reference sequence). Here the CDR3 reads CASSEGLLLGVNSPLHF. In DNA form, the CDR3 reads TGTGCCAGCAGTGAGGGACTTTTGCTTGGGGTAAATTCACCCCTCCACTTT. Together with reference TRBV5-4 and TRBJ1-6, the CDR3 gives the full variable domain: ETGVTQSPTHLIKTRGQQVTLRCSSQSGHNTVSWYQQALGQGPQFIFQYYREEENGRGNFPPRFSGLQFPNYSSELNVNALELDDSALYLCASSEGLLLGVNSPLHFGNGTRLTVT.

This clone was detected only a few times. The CDR3 sequence is CALNTPTGSLSTGELFF. DNA of the CDR3: TGTGCATTAAATACTCCGACAGGCTCCCTCAGCACCGGGGAGCTGTTTTTT. The genes are TRBV2 and TRBJ2-2, with a weak D call TRBD1 (6 bases). Germline V gene sequence: CDR1 SNHLY, CDR2 FYNNEI. The CDR3 length is 17 residues.

The CDR3 sequence is CASSGGRRLRAGELFF. The CDR3 DNA follows: TGTGCCAGCAGCGGCGGGAGAAGATTAAGGGCCGGGGAGCTGTTTTTT. V and J are TRBV9 and TRBJ2-2; 7 bases map to TRBD2. The CDR3 length is 16 residues. Germline V CDR1 and CDR2: SGDLS, YYNGEE. Trimming cost V 3 bases and J 6 bases; bases outside gene matches: 11. Variable domain in full (rest from reference TRBV9 and TRBJ2-2): DSGVTQTPKHLITATGQRVTLRCSPRSGDLSVYWYQQSLDQGLQFLIQYYNGEERAKGNILERFSAQQFPDLHSELNLSSLELGDSALYFCASSGGRRLRAGELFFGEGSRLTVL.

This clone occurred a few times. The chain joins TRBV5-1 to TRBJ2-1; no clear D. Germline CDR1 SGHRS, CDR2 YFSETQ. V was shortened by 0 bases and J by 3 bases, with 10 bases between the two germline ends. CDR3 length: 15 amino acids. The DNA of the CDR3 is TGCGCCAGCAGCTTGGGGCTAAATGTCTACAATGAGCAGTTCTTC. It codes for CASSLGLNVYNEQFF.

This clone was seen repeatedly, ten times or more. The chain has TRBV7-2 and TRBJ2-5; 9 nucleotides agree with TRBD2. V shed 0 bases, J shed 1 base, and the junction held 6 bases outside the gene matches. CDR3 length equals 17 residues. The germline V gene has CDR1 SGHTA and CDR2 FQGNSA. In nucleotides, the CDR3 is TGTGCCAGCAGCTTAGCGCCCCGCGGGAGGGCCCAAGAGACCCAGTACTTC. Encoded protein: CASSLAPRGRAQETQYF.

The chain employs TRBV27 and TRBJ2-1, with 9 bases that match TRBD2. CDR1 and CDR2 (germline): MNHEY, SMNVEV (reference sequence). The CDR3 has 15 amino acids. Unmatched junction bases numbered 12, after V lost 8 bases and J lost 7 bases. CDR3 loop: CASDHQGGRANEQFF. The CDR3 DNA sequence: TGTGCCAGCGACCACCAGGGCGGGAGGGCGAATGAGCAGTTCTTC.

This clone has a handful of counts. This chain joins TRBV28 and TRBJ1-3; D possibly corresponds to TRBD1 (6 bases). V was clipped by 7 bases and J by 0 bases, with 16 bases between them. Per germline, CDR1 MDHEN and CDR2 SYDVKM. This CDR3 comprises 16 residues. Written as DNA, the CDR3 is TGTGCCAGCACGTGGACAGCGTTAATCTCTGGAAACACCATATATTTT. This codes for CASTWTALISGNTIYF.

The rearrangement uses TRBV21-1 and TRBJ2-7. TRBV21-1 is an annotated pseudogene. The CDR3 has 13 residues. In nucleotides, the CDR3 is TGTGCCAGCAGCATGGGGGTAGCCTACGAGCAGTACTTC. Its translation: CASSMGVAYEQYF.